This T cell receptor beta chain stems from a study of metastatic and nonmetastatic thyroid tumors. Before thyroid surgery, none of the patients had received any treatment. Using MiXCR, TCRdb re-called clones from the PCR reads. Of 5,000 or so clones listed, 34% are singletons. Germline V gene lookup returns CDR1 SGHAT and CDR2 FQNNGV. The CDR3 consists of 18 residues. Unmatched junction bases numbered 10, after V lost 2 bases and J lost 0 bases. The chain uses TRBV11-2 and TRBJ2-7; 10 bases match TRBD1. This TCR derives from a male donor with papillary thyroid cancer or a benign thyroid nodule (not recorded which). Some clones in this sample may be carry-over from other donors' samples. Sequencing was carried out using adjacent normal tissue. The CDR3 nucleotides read TGTGCCAGCAGCTTACACGGGACAGGGGCCCCATCCTCCTACGAGCAGTACTTC. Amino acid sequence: CASSLHGTGAPSSYEQYF.